This record looks at one T cell receptor (beta chain) sequence and its context. V lost 7 bases to trimming and J lost 8 bases, with 17 bases between them. The CDR3 covers 14 residues. Germline V gene lookup returns CDR1 MDHEN and CDR2 SYDVKM. This sample is part of a study of blood T cell repertoires in COVID-19. As handled by the study authors: Reference gene primer amplification gave estimated nucleated cell counts. Here immunoSEQ multiplex PCR was the method, and the copy in TCRdb shows in-frame clones only, minus some. The V and J calls and clone size were taken over from that table, and D and trimming were inferred from the DNA. The repertoire has around 250,000 clones, roughly 80% of them found once; the top ten carry over 4%.

The TCR comes from a man younger than 40 with acute COVID-19. Material for sequencing was PBMCs or T cells enriched from blood (not recorded which). The chain joins TRBV28 to TRBJ1-4, with D perhaps matching TRBD1 (5 bases). Here the CDR3 reads CASTMGGTGEKLFF. The CDR3 region has the DNA TGTGCCAGCACCATGGGGGGGACCGGGGAAAAACTGTTTTTT.